A selection of T cell receptor beta chains follows, all from one sample in a study of CD8+ T cells in alopecia areata. Assay used: immunoSEQ multiplex PCR; TCRdb lists only in-frame clones, some missing. Here the sample spans 150,000 to 180,000 clones, 50% to 65% being singletons. Sequenced here: CD8+ T cells sorted from blood, sampled at week 0. The origin of the receptors is a human donor with alopecia areata. Both conserved end residues are part of each CDR3. The order of the fields is clone size, J gene, D gene, V gene, CDR3 length, CDR3 DNA, CDR3 protein. D genes are given only for firm matches. Only part of the rows carry a size: once, few, many, or a class if the clone is expanded.

abundance: few
j_gene: TRBJ2-4
d_gene: TRBD1
v_gene: TRBV29-1
len: 13
CDR3nt: TGCAGCGTTGGAGCCGGGACAGAAAACATTCAGTACTTC
CDR3aa: CSVGAGTENIQYF

abundance: few
j_gene: TRBJ1-2
d_gene: TRBD1
v_gene: TRBV29-1
len: 16
CDR3nt: TGCAGCGTTCCACACTACTTCGACAGGGGAGGCTATGGCTACACCTTC
CDR3aa: CSVPHYFDRGGYGYTF

abundance: NA
j_gene: TRBJ1-1
d_gene: NA
v_gene: TRBV6-1
len: 11
CDR3nt: TGTGCCACTCGGTGGGCCACTGAAGCTTTCTTT
CDR3aa: CATRWATEAFF

abundance: few
j_gene: TRBJ2-7
d_gene: TRBD2
v_gene: TRBV7-9
len: 14
CDR3nt: TGTGCCAGCAGCTTAGACGGGGGGTCCTACGAGCAGTACTTC
CDR3aa: CASSLDGGSYEQYF

abundance: NA
j_gene: TRBJ2-7
d_gene: TRBD1
v_gene: TRBV5-1
len: 14
CDR3nt: TGCGCCAGCAGCCCCGGGGACAGCCTTGACGAGCAGTACTTC
CDR3aa: CASSPGDSLDEQYF

abundance: NA
j_gene: TRBJ2-1
d_gene: NA
v_gene: TRBV5-6
len: 12
CDR3nt: TGTGCCAGCAGCCAAATAGTGAGTGAGCAGTTCTTC
CDR3aa: CASSQIVSEQFF

abundance: NA
j_gene: TRBJ2-5
d_gene: NA
v_gene: TRBV2
len: 15
CDR3nt: TGTGCCAGCCTTGGGCCCGACAGCAAAGAAGAGACCCAGTACTTC
CDR3aa: CASLGPDSKEETQYF

abundance: NA
j_gene: TRBJ2-3
d_gene: TRBD2
v_gene: TRBV6-1
len: 18
CDR3nt: TGTGCCAGCAGTGAGGAGAGCGGGGGGATTGGTAGCACAGATACGCAGTATTTT
CDR3aa: CASSEESGGIGSTDTQYF

abundance: NA
j_gene: TRBJ1-1
d_gene: NA
v_gene: TRBV29-1
len: 11
CDR3nt: TGCAGCGTTGTTCTGGGTCCTGAAGCTTTCTTT
CDR3aa: CSVVLGPEAFF

abundance: NA
j_gene: TRBJ1-5
d_gene: NA
v_gene: TRBV27
len: 15
CDR3nt: TGTGCCAGCAGTAGCAGCGGCGGGACCAATCAGCCCCAGCATTTT
CDR3aa: CASSSSGGTNQPQHF

abundance: NA
j_gene: TRBJ1-1
d_gene: NA
v_gene: TRBV29-1
len: 12
CDR3nt: TGCAGCGTGCGCACAGGGAGTACTGAAGCTTTCTTT
CDR3aa: CSVRTGSTEAFF

abundance: NA
j_gene: TRBJ1-6
d_gene: NA
v_gene: TRBV14
len: 13
CDR3nt: TGTGCCAGCAGCCAAGAGAGGCGATCACCCCTCCACTTT
CDR3aa: CASSQERRSPLHF

abundance: NA
j_gene: TRBJ1-6
d_gene: NA
v_gene: TRBV9
len: 14
CDR3nt: TGTGCCAGCAGCGTAGAAGGCGGGCTTTCACCCCTCCACTTT
CDR3aa: CASSVEGGLSPLHF

abundance: few
j_gene: TRBJ2-5
d_gene: NA
v_gene: TRBV28
len: 13
CDR3nt: TGTGCCAGCAGTAGGGACACCCGAGAGACCCAGTACTTC
CDR3aa: CASSRDTRETQYF

abundance: NA
j_gene: TRBJ1-1
d_gene: NA
v_gene: TRBV30
len: 14
CDR3nt: TGTGCCTGGAGTGTTGCGGGGGGGGACACTGAAGCTTTCTTT
CDR3aa: CAWSVAGGDTEAFF

abundance: NA
j_gene: TRBJ2-7
d_gene: TRBD1
v_gene: TRBV25-1
len: 14
CDR3nt: TGTGCCAGCAGTGAGACCGGACAGGGCTACGAGCAGTACTTC
CDR3aa: CASSETGQGYEQYF

abundance: NA
j_gene: TRBJ2-2
d_gene: NA
v_gene: TRBV9
len: 13
CDR3nt: TGTGCCAGCAGCTCCAGATTCACCGGGGAGCTGTTTTTT
CDR3aa: CASSSRFTGELFF

abundance: NA
j_gene: TRBJ1-6
d_gene: TRBD1
v_gene: TRBV6-5
len: 14
CDR3nt: TGTGCCAGCAGTTCCCCTTACAGGGGTTCACCCCTCCACTTT
CDR3aa: CASSSPYRGSPLHF

abundance: NA
j_gene: TRBJ2-7
d_gene: NA
v_gene: TRBV6-6
len: 13
CDR3nt: TGTGCCAGCAGGTCGGGACACCTCTACGAGCAGTACTTC
CDR3aa: CASRSGHLYEQYF

abundance: NA
j_gene: TRBJ2-7
d_gene: TRBD1
v_gene: TRBV5-1
len: 13
CDR3nt: TGCGCCAGCAGCTACGGACAGGGGCACGAGCAGTACTTC
CDR3aa: CASSYGQGHEQYF

abundance: few
j_gene: TRBJ1-2
d_gene: TRBD1
v_gene: TRBV5-6
len: 13
CDR3nt: TGTGCCAGCAGCGAGACAGGGAACTATGGCTACACCTTC
CDR3aa: CASSETGNYGYTF

abundance: NA
j_gene: TRBJ2-3
d_gene: TRBD2
v_gene: TRBV29-1
len: 15
CDR3nt: TGCAGCGTTGTGACACCTAGCGGGGACACAGATACGCAGTATTTT
CDR3aa: CSVVTPSGDTDTQYF

abundance: few
j_gene: TRBJ2-1
d_gene: NA
v_gene: TRBV27
len: 15
CDR3nt: TGTGCCAGCAGCCCGAGACAGGTCATGAACAATGAGCAGTTCTTC
CDR3aa: CASSPRQVMNNEQFF

abundance: NA
j_gene: TRBJ1-1
d_gene: TRBD1
v_gene: TRBV30
len: 12
CDR3nt: TGTGCCTGGACTCAAGGGAGGGGGCAAGCTTTCTTT
CDR3aa: CAWTQGRGQAFF